These 18 T cell receptor beta chains came from one sample sequenced in a study of blood T cell repertoires in COVID-19. Clones were read by immunoSEQ multiplex PCR, and TCRdb kept only the in-frame ones, dropping some. The table has about 120,000 clones, 75% to 85% seen once. The sample consisted of peripheral blood. All receptors derive from a woman of 80 years or more with acute or convalescent COVID-19.

The chain carries TRBV6-5 and TRBJ2-3; TRBD2 matches at 9 bases. Germline V CDR1 and CDR2: MNHEY, SVGAGI. Trimming at V came to 4 bases and at J to 8 bases, leaving 1 base not matched to a gene. CDR3 length equals 12 residues. The CDR3 here is CASSFSGGTQYF. DNA of the CDR3: TGTGCCAGCAGTTTTAGCGGGGGTACGCAGTATTTT.

The V call is TRBV29-1, the J call TRBJ2-2; D unclear. This CDR3 has 12 amino acids. Between the trimmed V and J ends, which lost 4 bases and 1 base, there was a span of 4 bases. Germline V gene data show CDR1 as SQVTM and CDR2 as ANQGSEA. Written as DNA, the CDR3 is TGCAGCGTTGCAGGGAACACCGGGGAGCTGTTTTTT. This gives the protein CSVAGNTGELFF.

The gene calls are TRBV5-5 and TRBJ1-1, with 8 bases that match TRBD1. The J segment lost 1 base and the V segment lost 4 bases, leaving 3 bases of the junction unmatched. The CDR3 is 14 amino acids. CDR1 and CDR2 (germline): SGHKS, YYEKEE (reference sequence). CDR3 nucleotides: TGTGCCAGCAGCATAGGGACAGGGAACACTGAAGCTTTCTTT. This codes for CASSIGTGNTEAFF.

V gene TRBV15 combines with J gene TRBJ2-7; D not certain. The CDR3 spans 12 residues. The V end lost 7 bases, the J end lost 1 base, and 8 bases lay between the germline ends. The germline gives CDR1 LNHNV, CDR2 YYDKDF (reference sequence). The CDR3 reads CATTEPSYEQYF. Written as DNA, the CDR3 is TGTGCCACCACGGAGCCTTCCTACGAGCAGTACTTC.

The CDR3 DNA reads TGTGCCAGTAGTATAGCCTTTAGCAATCAGCCCCAGCATTTT. Translating it yields CASSIAFSNQPQHF. V usage is TRBV19 and J usage is TRBJ1-5; D not resolved. Germline V gene lookup returns CDR1 LNHDA and CDR2 SQIVND (reference sequence). This CDR3 region has 14 residues. The V end was cut by 1 base, the J end by 0 bases, with 4 bases between.

The rearrangement joins TRBV5-6 to TRBJ2-5; maybe TRBD1 (6 bases). The germline V gene has CDR1 SGHDT and CDR2 YYEEEE. The CDR3 sequence is 13 residues long. The V gene lost 0 bases and the J gene lost 3 bases, with 6 bases spanning the gap. DNA of the CDR3: TGTGCCAGCAGCTTGGAGGGGGAAGAGACCCAGTACTTC. It specifies CASSLEGEETQYF. The variable domain in full, with the rest retrieved from reference TRBV5-6 and TRBJ2-5, is DAGVTQSPTHLIKTRGQQVTLRCSPKSGHDTVSWYQQALGQGPQFIFQYYEEEERQRGNFPDRFSGHQFPNYSSELNVNALLLGDSALYLCASSLEGEETQYFGPGTRLLVL.

The chain links TRBV6-5 to TRBJ1-2; D is unresolved. This CDR3 contains 15 residues. CDR1 is MNHEY, CDR2 SVGAGI, per germline. Trimming removed 5 bases at V and 4 bases at J, with 17 bases between. The CDR3 bases are TGTGCCAGCAGTCGCGAATATCGGGGATCCTATGGCTACACCTTC. Protein sequence: CASSREYRGSYGYTF.

This clone has just one count. This chain joins TRBV6-6 and TRBJ1-3; D unresolved. Trimming took off 5 bases at V and 4 bases at J, with 9 bases between the two ends. Per germline, CDR1 MNHNY and CDR2 SVGAGI (reference sequence). The CDR3 spans 13 residues. Written as DNA, the CDR3 is TGTGCCAGCAGTCCCGTACGGGGAAACACCATATATTTT. It encodes CASSPVRGNTIYF.

This clone was observed a single time. The chain recombines TRBV11-2 with TRBJ2-7; 11 bases map to TRBD2. Per the germline V gene, CDR1 is SGHAT and CDR2 is FQNNGV. The trim removed 6 bases at V and 3 bases at J, leaving 16 bases unmatched. This CDR3 is 18 amino acids long. CDR3 residues: CASRSLAGGRGWDYEQYF. CDR3 in DNA: TGTGCCAGCAGGTCCCTAGCGGGAGGCCGGGGTTGGGACTACGAGCAGTACTTC.

This clone was seen only a few times. The chain is built from TRBV7-2 and TRBJ1-6; tentative D call: TRBD1 (5 bases). The CDR3 length is 15 residues. V was clipped by 1 base and J by 10 bases, with 14 bases between them. CDR1 is SGHTA, CDR2 FQGNSA, per germline. The CDR3 DNA reads as TGTGCCAGCAGCTTAGGGTTGGCAGGGAACTCACCCCTCCACTTT. This encodes CASSLGLAGNSPLHF.

This clone was seen only once. The gene calls are TRBV2 and TRBJ2-1; 14 bases line up with TRBD2. The CDR3 runs to 18 residues. V was clipped by 4 bases and J by 10 bases; unmatched bases: 15. The germline V gene encodes CDR1 SNHLY and CDR2 FYNNEI. The CDR3 DNA follows: TGTGCCAGCAGTGTGAGACAGCCGGGACTAGCGGGAGTAGGAGAGCAGTTCTTC. It encodes CASSVRQPGLAGVGEQFF.

The rearrangement links TRBV18 to TRBJ2-5; 8 bases line up with TRBD1. In germline, CDR1 is KGHSH, CDR2 LQKENI. CDR3 length: 15 amino acids. V was pared by 0 bases and J by 5 bases, with 5 bases of the junction left unmatched. The CDR3 sequence is CASSPPQGAWETQYF. DNA of the CDR3: TGTGCCAGCTCACCACCGCAGGGGGCATGGGAGACCCAGTACTTC.

This clone was seen more than once but under ten times. The V call is TRBV7-9, the J call TRBJ1-1, with D uncertain. Between the trimmed V and J ends, which lost 2 bases and 3 bases, there was a span of 10 bases. Germline V lookup: CDR1 SEHNR, CDR2 FQNEAQ (reference sequence). The CDR3 runs to 14 residues. CDR3 residues: CASSLHGPDTEAFF. The CDR3 DNA reads as TGTGCCAGCAGCTTACATGGGCCCGACACTGAAGCTTTCTTT. Looking up the rest from reference TRBV7-9 and TRBJ1-1 gives the full variable domain: DTGVSQNPRHKITKRGQNVTFRCDPISEHNRLYWYRQTLGQGPEFLTYFQNEAQLEKSRLLSDRFSAERPKGSFSTLEIQRTEQGDSAMYLCASSLHGPDTEAFFGQGTRLTVV.

The chain couples TRBV18 to TRBJ2-2; 7 bases are shared with TRBD1. The germline gives CDR1 KGHSH, CDR2 LQKENI. The trim removed 3 bases at V and 5 bases at J, leaving 6 bases unmatched. The CDR3 totals 15 residues. The CDR3, as DNA: TGTGCCAGCTCACCTCGACAGGGCGGAACCGGGGAGCTGTTTTTT. Its translation: CASSPRQGGTGELFF.

The chain carries TRBV5-1 and TRBJ1-1; 11 bases fit TRBD1. This CDR3 contains 20 residues. Germline V lookup: CDR1 SGHRS, CDR2 YFSETQ. Germline trimming cut 2 bases from V and 3 bases from J; bases unmatched to any gene: 18. CDR3 sequence reads: CASSLQPTWTGGNVDTEAFF. In DNA, the CDR3 is TGCGCCAGCAGCTTACAACCTACTTGGACAGGGGGCAATGTTGACACTGAAGCTTTCTTT.

This chain links TRBV6-5 with TRBJ1-5, with D uncertain. CDR1 is MNHEY, CDR2 SVGAGI, per germline. With 8 bases removed from V and 5 bases from J, the gap between germline ends came to 13 bases. This CDR3 spans 13 amino acids. The CDR3 sequence is CASQRAGDQPQHF. CDR3 DNA sequence: TGTGCCAGCCAGCGAGCGGGCGATCAGCCCCAGCATTTT.

This rearrangement joins TRBV14 to TRBJ2-7, with a tentative D call TRBD2 (5 bases). The CDR3 length is 14 residues. From germline, CDR1 is SGHDN and CDR2 FVKESK. V was clipped by 3 bases and J by 9 bases, with 18 bases between them. The CDR3 is CASSHYGTDSTQYF. CDR3 DNA: TGTGCCAGCAGCCACTATGGAACGGACTCCACGCAGTACTTC.

The chain combines TRBV29-1 with TRBJ1-3, with 8 bases lining up with TRBD1. CDR3 size: 13 residues. Germline values: CDR1 SQVTM, CDR2 ANQGSEA. J gave up 4 bases and V 6 bases, and 5 bases lay outside the gene matches. CDR3 nucleotide sequence: TGCAGCGTGGGGACAGGTAGAGGAAACACCATATATTTT. This encodes CSVGTGRGNTIYF.